This TCR beta chain was observed in a study of T cells in Graves' hyperthyroidism and ophthalmopathy. This clonotype was detected a few times. Just one base apart from a much larger clone, this may be a read error. Using RNA transcripts as the source, TCR beta CDR3 regions were amplified. The study used the HTBI primer set for a first-round RT-PCR of the TCR CDR3. TCRdb re-analysed the multiplex PCR reads in MiXCR, keeping a single row per CDR3 protein. The sample lists some 560,000 distinct CDR3 sequences, roughly 15% occurring once. The CDR3 sequence is 13 residues long. Germline-derived CDR1 and CDR2 are LGHDT and YNNKEL (reference sequence). Trimming took 8 bases from V and 4 from J, leaving 14 bases between them.

The sequence was collected from a woman between 40 and 50 years old with Graves' hyperthyroidism. V usage is TRBV3-1 and J usage is TRBJ1-1, with a possible D match to TRBD1 (6 bases). The specimen sequenced was blood. The CDR3 here is CASGKGVITEAFF. CDR3 sequence (DNA): TGTGCCAGCGGCAAGGGGGTCATCACTGAAGCTTTCTTT.